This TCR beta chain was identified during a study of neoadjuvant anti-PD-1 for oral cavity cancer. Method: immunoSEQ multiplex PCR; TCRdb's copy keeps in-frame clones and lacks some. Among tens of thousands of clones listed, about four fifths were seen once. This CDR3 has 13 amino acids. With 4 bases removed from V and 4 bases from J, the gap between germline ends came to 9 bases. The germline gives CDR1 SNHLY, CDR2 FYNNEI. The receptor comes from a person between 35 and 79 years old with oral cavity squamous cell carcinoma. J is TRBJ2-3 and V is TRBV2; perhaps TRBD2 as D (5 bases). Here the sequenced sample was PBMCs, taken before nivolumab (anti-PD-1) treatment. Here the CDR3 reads CASSASFPDTQYF. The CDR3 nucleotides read TGTGCCAGCAGTGCTAGCTTCCCAGATACGCAGTATTTT.